Each of the 15 T cell receptor beta chains below was sequenced from the same sample in a study of regulatory T cells in long-lasting Graves disease. Stated time point: newly diagnosed GD, antithyroid drugs for less than 3 months. From PBMCs, RNA was extracted and then used to make the TCR library. The authors built TCR beta libraries using iRepertoire HTBI primers and Arm-PCR of CDR3 regions. TCRdb re-derived calls from the multiplex PCR reads in MiXCR, one entry per CDR3 protein. The sample lists about 370,000 distinct CDR3 sequences; roughly 16% were seen once. Sequenced material: peripheral blood mononuclear cells (PBMCs), taken at new diagnosis, from a patient treated with antithyroid drugs. These receptors were obtained from a female donor with Graves disease.

This clonotype appeared many times. V usage is TRBV24-1 and J usage is TRBJ2-1; TRBD2 matches 10 bases. Trimming removed 3 bases from V and 7 bases from J; junction bases left unmatched: 11. The CDR3 spans 17 residues. Germline-derived CDR1 and CDR2 are KGHDR and SFDVKD. In nucleotides, the CDR3 is TGTGCCACCAGTGATCAACATCTAGCGGGAGAAAAAAATGAGCAGTTCTTC. Translated: CATSDQHLAGEKNEQFF.

The V gene is TRBV27, the J gene TRBJ1-2, with a tentative D call TRBD1 (6 bases). The germline V gene has CDR1 MNHEY and CDR2 SMNVEV (reference sequence). The germline V and J ends were trimmed by 6 bases and 4 bases, with 18 bases remaining between them. The CDR3 consists of 15 residues. This CDR3 reads CASSPGRGYFYGYTF. As DNA, the CDR3 is TGTGCCAGCAGCCCGGGCAGGGGCTACTTCTATGGCTACACCTTC.

Ten or more counts support this clonotype. The chain has TRBV4-3 and TRBJ2-2; possible D gene TRBD2, 5 bases. V was shortened by 3 bases and J by 0 bases, with 14 bases between the two germline ends. CDR1 is LGHNA, CDR2 YSLEER, per germline. CDR3 length: 17 amino acids. The CDR3 loop is CASSQPGPGSNTGELFF. The CDR3 DNA follows: TGCGCCAGCAGCCAGCCCGGACCGGGGTCGAACACCGGGGAGCTGTTTTTT.

In the case of this clonotype: A junction boundary mismatches the germline segment, possibly from a read error. V usage is TRBV7-2 and J usage is TRBJ2-5; TRBD1 is a possible D gene (6 bases). This CDR3 has 15 residues. Germline lookup yields CDR1 SGHTA and CDR2 FQGNSA. The CDR3 protein is CASSLRRTVQEAQYF. The CDR3 DNA sequence: TGTGCCAGCAGCCTCCGGCGGACAGTTCAAGAGGCCCAGTACTTC.

The V gene is TRBV5-6, the J gene TRBJ2-1; the D gene is possibly TRBD1 (6 bases). Trimming cost V 0 bases and J 3 bases, with 25 bases left between them. The CDR3 runs to 20 residues. From germline, CDR1 is SGHDT and CDR2 YYEEEE. Here the CDR3 reads CASSLDALGARAIYYNEQFF. The CDR3 DNA reads TGTGCCAGCAGCTTGGATGCCTTGGGGGCCCGGGCCATATACTACAATGAGCAGTTCTTC.

This clonotype was recorded at least ten times. V and J are TRBV6-2 or TRBV6-3 and TRBJ1-1, with D hard to call. Germline CDR1 is MNHEY and CDR2 is SVGEGT. V was shortened by 1 base and J by 5 bases, with 23 bases between the two germline ends. This CDR3 comprises 18 residues. The CDR3 reads CASSYWRRVVRHLTEAFF. For the CDR3, the DNA is TGTGCCAGCAGTTACTGGCGGCGGGTGGTCAGGCACTTAACTGAAGCTTTCTTT.

The chain joins TRBV4-3 to TRBJ2-7, with TRBD1 matching over 10 bases. The germline V gene has CDR1 LGHNA and CDR2 YSLEER. V lost 4 bases, J lost 6 bases, and 12 bases stayed unmatched. The CDR3 totals 16 residues. CDR3 residues: CASSPKPGQGTPEQYF. The CDR3, as DNA: TGCGCCAGCAGCCCGAAGCCGGGACAGGGGACGCCCGAGCAGTACTTC.

This clonotype appeared many times. The gene calls are TRBV20-1 and TRBJ2-5, with TRBD2 identical over 10 bases. There are 17 residues in the CDR3. V gave up 5 bases and J gave up 5 bases; unmatched junction bases: 17. The germline V gene has CDR1 DFQATT and CDR2 SNEGSKA (reference sequence). This CDR3 is CSAGRLPQREGGETQYF. The CDR3 coding sequence is TGCAGTGCTGGCCGACTTCCGCAGCGGGAGGGCGGGGAGACCCAGTACTTC.

In its sample, this clonotype was seen a few times. This could be a read error, since a much larger clone is one nucleotide away. This rearrangement joins TRBV20-1 to TRBJ1-1; D call uncertain. There are 11 residues in the CDR3. Germline-derived CDR1 and CDR2 are DFQATT and SNEGSKA (reference sequence). The CDR3 loop reads CSASQGVEALF. The CDR3 DNA reads TGCAGTGCTAGTCAAGGTGTTGAAGCTCTCTTT.

The rearrangement joins TRBV7-2 to TRBJ2-5, with D hard to call. Trimming removed 2 bases from V and 9 bases from J, with 16 bases in between. Per germline, CDR1 SGHTA and CDR2 FQGNSA. The CDR3 has 14 residues. The CDR3: CASSLIALHVPQYF. CDR3 DNA sequence: TGTGCCAGCAGCTTAATCGCGCTCCACGTTCCCCAGTACTTC.

This rearrangement joins TRBV12-5 to TRBJ2-3; D is possibly TRBD2 (5 bases). The V end lost 4 bases, the J end lost 1 base, and 18 bases lay between the germline ends. Germline CDR1 is LGHNT and CDR2 is FRNRAP. CDR3 length equals 17 residues. The CDR3 DNA reads as TGTGCTAGTGGTTCCGCCTTGCCCAGGCGGGGCACAGATACGCAGTATTTT. Amino acids: CASGSALPRRGTDTQYF.

This clonotype was found many times. For the CDR3, the DNA is TGCAGTGCTAGCGCGAACTCCTACAATGAGCAGTTCTTC. It encodes CSASANSYNEQFF. The V gene is TRBV20-1, the J gene TRBJ2-1, with D hard to call. This CDR3 contains 13 residues. In germline, CDR1 is DFQATT, CDR2 SNEGSKA (reference sequence). V shed 3 bases and J shed 0 bases, with 6 bases lying between them.

The table lists this clonotype with many counts. The J gene is TRBJ2-1, the V gene TRBV12-3 or TRBV12-4, with D uncertain. Trimming took 8 bases from V and 4 from J, leaving 9 bases between them. This CDR3 contains 12 residues. As DNA, the CDR3 is TGTGCCAGCGGTATCGGTTACAATGAGCAGTTCTTC. As protein: CASGIGYNEQFF.

This clonotype has ten or more counts. The rearrangement links TRBV5-1 to TRBJ2-5; D gene uncertain. CDR1 is SGHRS, CDR2 YFSETQ, per germline. The germline V and J ends were trimmed by 2 bases and 5 bases, with 7 bases remaining between them. The CDR3 extends over 12 amino acids. CDR3 in amino acids: CASSFGLETQYF. The CDR3 nucleotides read TGCGCCAGCAGCTTCGGCCTGGAGACCCAGTACTTC.

V is TRBV15 and J is TRBJ1-5; TRBD1 aligns across 7 bases. V lost 4 bases to trimming and J lost 1 base; unmatched junction nucleotides: 4. Germline CDR1 LNHNV, CDR2 YYDKDF (reference sequence). This CDR3 contains 15 residues. CDR3 in DNA: TGTGCCACCAGCATTGAGGGACAGAGCAATCAGCCCCAGCATTTT. Protein sequence: CATSIEGQSNQPQHF. Variable domain in full (rest from reference TRBV15 and TRBJ1-5): DAMVIQNPRYQVTQFGKPVTLSCSQTLNHNVMYWYQQKSSQAPKLLFHYYDKDFNNEADTPDNFQSRRPNTSFCFLDIRSPGLGDTAMYLCATSIEGQSNQPQHFGDGTRLSIL.